This T cell receptor (beta chain) came from a study of cytomegalovirus exposure and HLA in healthy donors. Germline CDR1 MNHNS, CDR2 SASEGT. V was clipped by 11 bases and J by 1 base, with 17 bases between them. This CDR3 is 14 amino acids long. PCR was performed using 60 Vbeta and 13 Jbeta primers. TCRdb's table, derived via immunoSEQ multiplex PCR, lists solely in-frame clones and lacks some. This table holds approximately 170,000 clones, roughly three quarters found once. This receptor was taken from a male donor in good health and CMV-seropositive. This chain uses TRBV6-1 with TRBJ1-1; weak D call: TRBD1 (5 bases). Sequencing was performed on PBMCs. CDR3 DNA: TGTGCCCTCCTTAGACAGAAGGGGAACACTGAAGCTTTCTTT. Its translation: CALLRQKGNTEAFF.